This T cell receptor beta chain is drawn from a study of blood T cell repertoires in COVID-19. On the study more broadly: T cells, B-cell-depleted T cells, or PBMCs supplied cDNA or gDNA.

In the original workflow: Amplified reference gene primers provided the basis for estimating nucleated cell counts. Assay used: immunoSEQ multiplex PCR; TCRdb lists only in-frame clones, some missing. V and J calls plus clone size are reproduced from that table; the DNA served to infer D and trimming. Of roughly 120,000 clones in the sample, 75% to 90% are singletons; the top ten hold approximately 2.3%. V shed 1 base, J shed 4 bases, and the junction held 10 bases outside the gene matches. The CDR3 sequence is 17 residues long. CDR1 is LGHDT, CDR2 YNNKEL, per germline (reference sequence). The chain uses TRBV3-1 (or the pseudogene TRBV3-2) and TRBJ2-5, with TRBD2 matching over 9 bases. Sequencing was done on a sample of peripheral blood. This sequence was found in a young man with acute or convalescent COVID-19. The CDR3 loop reads CASSQGAVWRGGETQYF. CDR3 DNA: TGTGCCAGCAGCCAAGGGGCGGTATGGCGGGGGGGAGAGACCCAGTACTTC.